This T cell receptor (beta chain) emerged from a study of blood T cell repertoires in COVID-19. Study-wide context: Acute-phase and convalescent COVID-19 samples originated in the United States, Italy and Spain. Sources were T cells, B-cell-depleted T cells, or PBMCs; the material itself was cDNA or gDNA.

The germline V and J ends were trimmed by 6 bases and 0 bases, with 15 bases remaining between them. This CDR3 is built from 16 residues. Germline values: CDR1 MDHEN, CDR2 SYDVKM. In the original analysis: Estimates of nucleated cell counts were drawn from the amplification of reference gene primers. Libraries were prepared by immunoSEQ multiplex PCR; TCRdb keeps only in-frame clonotypes and omits some of them. V, J and clone size derive from that table, while D and trimming were established from the DNA sequence. Here the sample spans about 220,000 clones, about 79% being singletons. J is TRBJ1-3 and V is TRBV28, with TRBD1 as a possible D gene (6 bases). Specimen: peripheral blood. This sequence originates from a man between 45 and 60 years old with active or convalescent COVID-19. CDR3 protein: CASSRPGVSSGNTIYF. CDR3 coding DNA: TGTGCCAGCAGCCGCCCAGGGGTTAGCTCTGGAAACACCATATATTTT.